The clone carrying this T cell receptor (beta chain) was seen only once. The sample belongs to a study of blood T cell repertoires in COVID-19. As for the study in general: Spain, Italy and the United States supplied samples that represented acute and convalescent COVID-19. PBMCs, B-cell-depleted T cells, or T cells were the source of the cDNA or gDNA that made up the material.

How the authors handled the data: Amplifying reference gene primers gave estimates of nucleated cell counts. Assay used: immunoSEQ multiplex PCR; TCRdb lists only in-frame clones, some missing. V and J calls plus clone size are reproduced from that table; the DNA served to infer D and trimming. This table has around 42,000 clones, about 86% appearing once. This clonotype was obtained from a man aged 70 or older with acute or convalescent COVID-19. Sequenced: peripheral blood.

Here the CDR3 reads CASSLDLPGADTQYF. CDR3 sequence (DNA): TGCGCCAGCAGCTTGGATCTGCCGGGGGCAGATACGCAGTATTTT. The rearrangement uses TRBV5-1 and TRBJ2-3; weak D call: TRBD2 (6 bases). This CDR3 has 15 amino acids. Trimming removed 0 bases from V and 4 bases from J, with 12 bases in between. Germline V gives CDR1 SGHRS, CDR2 YFSETQ.